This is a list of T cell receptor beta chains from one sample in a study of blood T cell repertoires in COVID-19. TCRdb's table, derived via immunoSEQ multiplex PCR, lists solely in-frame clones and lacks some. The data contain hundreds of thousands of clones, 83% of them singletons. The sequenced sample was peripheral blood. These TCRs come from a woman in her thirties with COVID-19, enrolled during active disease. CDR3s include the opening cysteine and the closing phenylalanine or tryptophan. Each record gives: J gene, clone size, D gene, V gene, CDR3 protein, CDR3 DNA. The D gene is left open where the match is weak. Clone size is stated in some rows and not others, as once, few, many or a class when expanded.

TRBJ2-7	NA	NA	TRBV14	CASSQVAIYEQYF	TGTGCCAGCAGCCAAGTGGCCATCTACGAGCAGTACTTC
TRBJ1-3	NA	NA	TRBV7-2	CASSLSTVSGNTIYF	TGTGCCAGCAGCTTAAGTACAGTCTCTGGAAACACCATATATTTT
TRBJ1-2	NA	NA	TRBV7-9	CASSSQADGYTF	TGTGCCAGCAGCTCACAGGCTGACGGCTACACCTTC
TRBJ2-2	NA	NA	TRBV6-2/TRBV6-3	CASSTAPGSESGELFF	TGTGCCAGCAGCACCGCTCCCGGGTCCGAGTCAGGGGAGCTGTTTTTT
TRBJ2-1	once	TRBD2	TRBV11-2	CASSFWASGRIAYNEQFF	TGTGCCAGCAGCTTTTGGGCTAGCGGGAGAATCGCATACAATGAGCAGTTCTTC
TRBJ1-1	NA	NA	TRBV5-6	CASSRDLNTEAFF	TGTGCCAGCAGCAGGGACTTGAACACTGAAGCTTTCTTT
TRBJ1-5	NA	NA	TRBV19	CASSIPDSLPNQPQHF	TGTGCCAGTAGTATACCCGACAGCCTTCCTAATCAGCCCCAGCATTTT
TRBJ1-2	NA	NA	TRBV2	CASARGYGYTF	TGTGCCAGCGCGAGAGGCTATGGCTACACCTTC
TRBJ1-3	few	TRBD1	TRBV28	CASSLLTRTGGNTIYF	TGTGCCAGCAGTTTATTAACCCGGACAGGAGGAAACACCATATATTTT
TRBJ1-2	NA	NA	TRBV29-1	CSVDTSGQGYGYTF	TGCAGCGTTGATACCTCAGGGCAGGGCTATGGCTACACCTTC
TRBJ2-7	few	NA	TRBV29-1	CSVGDTAYEQYF	TGCAGCGTTGGGGACACCGCCTACGAGCAGTACTTC
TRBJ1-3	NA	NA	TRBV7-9	CASSSQATGGNTIYF	TGTGCCAGCAGCTCACAAGCGACCGGGGGAAACACCATATATTTT
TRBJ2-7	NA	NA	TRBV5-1	CASSPSDELGKYF	TGCGCCAGCAGCCCCTCAGACGAACTAGGGAAGTACTTC
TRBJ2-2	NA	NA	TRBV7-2	CASSFSSGTNTGELFF	TGTGCCAGCAGCTTCTCGTCGGGGACGAACACCGGGGAGCTGTTTTTT
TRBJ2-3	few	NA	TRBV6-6	CATRGMGGGPTDTQYF	TGTGCCACACGAGGGATGGGCGGGGGCCCCACAGATACGCAGTATTTT
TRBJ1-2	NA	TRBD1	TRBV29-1	CSVVLPDRGYGYTF	TGCAGCGTTGTTTTACCGGACAGGGGCTATGGCTACACCTTC
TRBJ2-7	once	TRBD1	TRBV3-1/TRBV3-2	CASSQVRGPYEQYF	TGTGCCAGCAGCCAAGTTAGGGGGCCCTACGAGCAGTACTTC
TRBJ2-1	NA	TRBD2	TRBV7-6	CASSPGLAGGLNNEQFF	TGTGCCAGCAGCCCAGGACTAGCGGGGGGGCTCAACAATGAGCAGTTCTTC
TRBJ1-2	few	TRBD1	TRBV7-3	CASSLVKTDRGSYGYTF	TGTGCCAGCAGCCTAGTTAAGACGGACAGGGGATCCTATGGCTACACCTTC
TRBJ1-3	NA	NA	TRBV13	CASSPLGLDPGNTIYF	TGTGCCAGCAGCCCTTTGGGGCTCGATCCTGGAAACACCATATATTTT
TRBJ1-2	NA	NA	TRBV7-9	CASSLGGTF	TGTGCCAGCAGCTTAGGAGGCACCTTC
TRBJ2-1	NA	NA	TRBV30	CACEDSTEQFF	TGTGCCTGCGAGGACAGTACTGAGCAGTTCTTC
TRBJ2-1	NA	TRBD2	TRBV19	CASKSSGGYNEQFF	TGTGCCAGTAAATCTAGCGGGGGGTACAATGAGCAGTTCTTC
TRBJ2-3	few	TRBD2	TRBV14	CASSSRYWTSARTDTQYF	TGTGCCAGCAGCTCCCGCTATTGGACTAGCGCCCGCACAGATACGCAGTATTTT
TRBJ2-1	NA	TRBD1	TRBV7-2	CASSLDRGAYNEQFF	TGTGCCAGCAGCCTCGACAGGGGAGCCTACAATGAGCAGTTCTTC
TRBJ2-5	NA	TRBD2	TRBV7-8	CASSPGTSGGGRSGTQYF	TGTGCCAGCAGTCCCGGGACTAGCGGGGGGGGTCGCTCGGGGACCCAGTACTTC
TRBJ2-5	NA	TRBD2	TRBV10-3	CAISGLAGAVETQYF	TGTGCCATCAGTGGGCTAGCGGGAGCGGTAGAGACCCAGTACTTC
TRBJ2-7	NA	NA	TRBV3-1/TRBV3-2	CASSLRELEGYEQYF	TGTGCCAGCAGCCTAAGAGAACTGGAGGGCTACGAGCAGTACTTC
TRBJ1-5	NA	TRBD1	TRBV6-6	CASSYSTGSNQPQHF	TGTGCCAGCAGTTACTCGACAGGGTCCAATCAGCCCCAGCATTTT
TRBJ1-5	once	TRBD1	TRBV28	CASSPGGGLSQPQHF	TGTGCCAGCAGTCCAGGGGGAGGATTGAGTCAGCCCCAGCATTTT
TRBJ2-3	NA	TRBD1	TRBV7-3	CASSLGTVVGTDTQYF	TGTGCCAGCAGCTTAGGGACAGTCGTGGGGACAGATACGCAGTATTTT
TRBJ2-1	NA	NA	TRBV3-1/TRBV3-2	CASSPGGWNEQFF	TGTGCCAGCAGCCCGGGGGGCTGGAATGAGCAGTTCTTC
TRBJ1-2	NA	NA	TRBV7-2	CASSLARGGYTF	TGTGCCAGCAGCTTAGCGCGAGGGGGCTACACCTTC
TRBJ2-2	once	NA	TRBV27	CASSLPAGELFF	TGTGCCAGCAGTCTTCCTGCCGGGGAGCTGTTTTTT
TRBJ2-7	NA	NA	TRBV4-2	CASSQTEQAYEQYF	TGTGCCAGCAGCCAAACAGAGCAGGCCTACGAGCAGTACTTC
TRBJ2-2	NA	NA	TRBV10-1	CASIGPGENANTGELFF	TGCGCCAGCATCGGGCCGGGGGAGAACGCGAACACCGGGGAGCTGTTTTTT
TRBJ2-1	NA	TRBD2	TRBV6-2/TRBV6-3	CASSYGRDLSYNEQFF	TGTGCCAGCAGTTACGGGAGGGATCTCTCCTACAATGAGCAGTTCTTC
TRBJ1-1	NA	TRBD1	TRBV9	CASSSQDRARKAFF	TGTGCCAGCAGCTCCCAGGACAGGGCAAGAAAAGCTTTCTTT
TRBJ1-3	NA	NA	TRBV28	CASSSQQVFSGNTIYF	TGTGCCAGCAGTTCCCAACAGGTTTTCTCTGGAAACACCATATATTTT
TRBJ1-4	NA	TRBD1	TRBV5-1	CASSLVGTGDEKLFF	TGCGCCAGCAGCTTGGTCGGGACAGGGGATGAAAAACTGTTTTTT
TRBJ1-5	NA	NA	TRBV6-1	CASSQGSGQPQHF	TGTGCCAGCAGTCAGGGTTCGGGTCAGCCCCAGCATTTT
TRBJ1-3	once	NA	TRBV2	CASSGTTGLRGNTIYF	TGTGCCAGCAGTGGGACCACAGGGCTCCGTGGAAACACCATATATTTT
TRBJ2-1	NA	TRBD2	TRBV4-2	CASSQDHLGTSYNEQFF	TGTGCCAGCAGCCAAGATCATTTGGGGACTAGTTACAATGAGCAGTTCTTC
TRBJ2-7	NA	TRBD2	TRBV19	CASSRTSVDEQYF	TGTGCCAGTAGTAGGACTAGCGTCGACGAGCAGTACTTC
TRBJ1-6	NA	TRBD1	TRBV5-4	CASRRGTGDNSPLHF	TGTGCCAGCAGACGAGGGACAGGGGACAATTCACCCCTCCACTTT
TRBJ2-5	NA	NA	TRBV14	CASSATRETQYF	TGTGCCAGCAGCGCGACTAGAGAGACCCAGTACTTC
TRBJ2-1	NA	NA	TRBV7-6	CASTGSYNEQFF	TGTGCCAGCACGGGCTCCTACAATGAGCAGTTCTTC
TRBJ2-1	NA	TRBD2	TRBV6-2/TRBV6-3	CASSLTLAGGPEFF	TGTGCCAGCAGCCTCACCCTAGCGGGGGGTCCTGAGTTCTTC
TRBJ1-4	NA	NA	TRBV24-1	CATSDPKQGYNEKLFF	TGTGCCACCAGTGATCCCAAACAGGGTTATAATGAAAAACTGTTTTTT
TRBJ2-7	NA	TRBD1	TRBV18	CASSPRTGDYEQYF	TGTGCCAGCTCACCAAGGACAGGGGACTACGAGCAGTACTTC
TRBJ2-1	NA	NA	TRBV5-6	CASSFLTSRGDEQFF	TGTGCCAGCAGCTTTTTGACTAGCAGGGGCGATGAGCAGTTCTTC
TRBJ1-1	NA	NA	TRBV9	CASSVEGAGNTEAFF	TGTGCCAGCAGCGTAGAAGGCGCAGGGAACACTGAAGCTTTCTTT
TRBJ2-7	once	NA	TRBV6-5	CASRPTGLRLYEQYF	TGTGCCAGCAGACCCACGGGACTGCGACTATACGAGCAGTACTTC
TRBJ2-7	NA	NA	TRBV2	CASRASGGTYEQYF	TGTGCCAGCAGGGCCTCAGGGGGGACCTACGAGCAGTACTTC
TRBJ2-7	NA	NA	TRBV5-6	CASSSTGVSYEQYF	TGTGCCAGCAGCTCGACCGGGGTTTCCTACGAGCAGTACTTC